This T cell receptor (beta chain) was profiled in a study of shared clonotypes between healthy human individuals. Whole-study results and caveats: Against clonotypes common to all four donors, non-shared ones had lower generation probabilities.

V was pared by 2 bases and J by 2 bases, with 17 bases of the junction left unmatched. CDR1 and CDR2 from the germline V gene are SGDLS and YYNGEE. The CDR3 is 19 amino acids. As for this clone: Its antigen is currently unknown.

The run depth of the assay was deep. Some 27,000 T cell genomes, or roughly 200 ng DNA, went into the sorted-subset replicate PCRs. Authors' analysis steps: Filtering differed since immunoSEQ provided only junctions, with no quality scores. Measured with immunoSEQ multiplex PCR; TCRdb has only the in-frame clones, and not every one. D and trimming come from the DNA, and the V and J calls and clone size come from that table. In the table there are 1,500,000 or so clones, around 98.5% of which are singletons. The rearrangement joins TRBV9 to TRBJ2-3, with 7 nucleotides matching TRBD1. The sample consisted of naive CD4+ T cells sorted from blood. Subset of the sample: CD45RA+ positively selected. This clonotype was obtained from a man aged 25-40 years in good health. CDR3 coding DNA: TGTGCCAGCAGCGTTGAGTTGGGGGCAGGGGGATTCTACACAGATACGCAGTATTTT. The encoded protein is CASSVELGAGGFYTDTQYF.